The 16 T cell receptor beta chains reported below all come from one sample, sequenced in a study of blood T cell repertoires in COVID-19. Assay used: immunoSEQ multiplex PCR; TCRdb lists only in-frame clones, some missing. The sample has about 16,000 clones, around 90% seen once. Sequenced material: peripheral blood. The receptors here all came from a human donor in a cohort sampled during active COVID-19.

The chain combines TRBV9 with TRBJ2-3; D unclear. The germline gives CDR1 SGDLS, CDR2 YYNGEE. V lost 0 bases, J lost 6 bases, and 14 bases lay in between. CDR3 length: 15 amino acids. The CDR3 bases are TGTGCCAGCAGCGTAGGCCAATCTAGAAGGGATACGCAGTATTTT. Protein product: CASSVGQSRRDTQYF.

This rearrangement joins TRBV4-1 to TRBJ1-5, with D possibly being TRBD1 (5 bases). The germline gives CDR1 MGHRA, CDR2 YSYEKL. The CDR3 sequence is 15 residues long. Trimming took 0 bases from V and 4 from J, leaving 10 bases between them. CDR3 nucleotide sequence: TGCGCCAGCAGCCAAGAGGCCGGGGGGAATCAGCCCCAGCATTTT. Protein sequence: CASSQEAGGNQPQHF.

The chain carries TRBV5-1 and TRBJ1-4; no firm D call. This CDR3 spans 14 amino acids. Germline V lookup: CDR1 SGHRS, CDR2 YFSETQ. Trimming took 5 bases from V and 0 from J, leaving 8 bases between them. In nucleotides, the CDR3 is TGCGCCAGCAGTACCACTTCAACTAATGAAAAACTGTTTTTT. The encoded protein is CASSTTSTNEKLFF. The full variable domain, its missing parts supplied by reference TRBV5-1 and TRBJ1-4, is KAGVTQTPRYLIKTRGQQVTLSCSPISGHRSVSWYQQTPGQGLQFLFEYFSETQRNKGNFPGRFSGRQFSNSRSEMNVSTLELGDSALYLCASSTTSTNEKLFFGSGTQLSVL.

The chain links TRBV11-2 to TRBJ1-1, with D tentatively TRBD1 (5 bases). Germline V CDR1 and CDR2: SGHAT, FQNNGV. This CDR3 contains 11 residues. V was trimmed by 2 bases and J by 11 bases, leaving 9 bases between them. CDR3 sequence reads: CASSLMEGAFF. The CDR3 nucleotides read TGTGCCAGCAGCTTAATGGAGGGGGCTTTCTTT.

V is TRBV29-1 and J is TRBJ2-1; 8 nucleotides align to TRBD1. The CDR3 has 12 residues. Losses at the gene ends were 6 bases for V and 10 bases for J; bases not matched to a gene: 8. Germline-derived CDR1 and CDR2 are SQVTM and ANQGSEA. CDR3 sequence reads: CSVQSGGREQFF. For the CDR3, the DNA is TGCAGCGTCCAGTCAGGGGGCAGGGAGCAGTTCTTC.

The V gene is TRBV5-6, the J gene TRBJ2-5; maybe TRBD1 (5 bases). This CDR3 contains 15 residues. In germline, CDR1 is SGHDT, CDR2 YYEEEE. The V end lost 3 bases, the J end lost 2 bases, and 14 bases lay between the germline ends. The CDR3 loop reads CASSSGQPGQETQYF. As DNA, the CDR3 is TGTGCCAGCAGCTCCGGACAACCCGGACAAGAGACCCAGTACTTC.

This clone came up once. The CDR3 spells CSVRTATNEKLFF. CDR3 nucleotides: TGCAGCGTTAGGACAGCAACTAATGAAAAACTGTTTTTT. The chain is built from TRBV29-1 and TRBJ1-4, with D perhaps TRBD1 (6 bases). The germline V gene has CDR1 SQVTM and CDR2 ANQGSEA. This CDR3 has 13 residues. Between the trimmed V and J ends, which lost 5 bases and 0 bases, there was a span of 7 bases.

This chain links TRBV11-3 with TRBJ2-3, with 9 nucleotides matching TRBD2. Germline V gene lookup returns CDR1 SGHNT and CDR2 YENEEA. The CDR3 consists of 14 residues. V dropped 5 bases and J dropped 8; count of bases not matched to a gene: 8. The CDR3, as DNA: TGTGCCAGCAGCCCTAGCGGGGTGGTCGGTACGCAGTATTTT. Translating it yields CASSPSGVVGTQYF.

As DNA, the CDR3 is TGTGCCACCATTGAGGACAGGGGGGCTTTCTTT. As protein: CATIEDRGAFF. The chain combines TRBV24-1 with TRBJ1-1, with 10 bases fitting TRBD1. The CDR3 is 11 residues long. Trimming at V came to 8 bases and at J to 11 bases, leaving 4 bases not matched to a gene. CDR1 is KGHDR and CDR2 is SFDVKD in the germline V gene.

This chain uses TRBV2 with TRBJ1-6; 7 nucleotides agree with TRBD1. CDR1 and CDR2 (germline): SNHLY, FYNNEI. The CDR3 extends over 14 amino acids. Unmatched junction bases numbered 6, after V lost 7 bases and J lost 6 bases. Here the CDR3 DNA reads TGTGCCAGCAACCTCCGGGACAGTAATTCACCCCTCCACTTT. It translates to CASNLRDSNSPLHF.

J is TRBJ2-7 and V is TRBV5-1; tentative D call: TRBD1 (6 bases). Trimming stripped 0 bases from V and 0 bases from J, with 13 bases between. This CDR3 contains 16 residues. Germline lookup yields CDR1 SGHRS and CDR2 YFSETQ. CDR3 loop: CASSLAGGPTSYEQYF. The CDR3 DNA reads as TGCGCCAGCAGCTTGGCTGGGGGCCCTACCTCCTACGAGCAGTACTTC.

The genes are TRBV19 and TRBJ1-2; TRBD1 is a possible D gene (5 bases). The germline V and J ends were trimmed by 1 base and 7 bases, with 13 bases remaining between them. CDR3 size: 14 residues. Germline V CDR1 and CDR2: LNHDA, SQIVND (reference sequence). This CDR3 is CASSIGQSFSGYTF. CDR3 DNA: TGTGCCAGTAGTATAGGACAGTCGTTCAGTGGCTACACCTTC.

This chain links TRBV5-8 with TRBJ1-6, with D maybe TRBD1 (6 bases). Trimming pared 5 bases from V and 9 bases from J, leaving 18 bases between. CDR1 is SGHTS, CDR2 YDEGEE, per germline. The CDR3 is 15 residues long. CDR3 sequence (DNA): TGTGCCAGCAGTGCGGCAGGTCAGGGGTTTTCACCCCTCCACTTT. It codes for CASSAAGQGFSPLHF.

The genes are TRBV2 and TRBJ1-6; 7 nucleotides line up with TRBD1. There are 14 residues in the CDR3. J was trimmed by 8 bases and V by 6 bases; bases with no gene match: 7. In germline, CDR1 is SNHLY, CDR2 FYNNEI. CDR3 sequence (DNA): TGTGCCAGCAGAGACAGGGACCTGGATTCACCCCTCCACTTT. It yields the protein CASRDRDLDSPLHF.

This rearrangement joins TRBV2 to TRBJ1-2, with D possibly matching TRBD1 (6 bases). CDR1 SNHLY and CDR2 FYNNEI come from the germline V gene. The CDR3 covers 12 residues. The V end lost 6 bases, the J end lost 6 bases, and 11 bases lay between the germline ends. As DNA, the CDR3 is TGTGCCAGCAGAGAATACAGGGATGGCTACACCTTC. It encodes CASREYRDGYTF.

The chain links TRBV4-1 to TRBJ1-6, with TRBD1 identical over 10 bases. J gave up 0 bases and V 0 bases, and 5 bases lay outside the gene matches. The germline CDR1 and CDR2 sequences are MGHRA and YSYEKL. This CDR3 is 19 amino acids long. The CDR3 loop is CASSQEAGQGSSYNSPLHF. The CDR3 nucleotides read TGCGCCAGCAGCCAAGAGGCGGGACAGGGGAGCTCCTATAATTCACCCCTCCACTTT.